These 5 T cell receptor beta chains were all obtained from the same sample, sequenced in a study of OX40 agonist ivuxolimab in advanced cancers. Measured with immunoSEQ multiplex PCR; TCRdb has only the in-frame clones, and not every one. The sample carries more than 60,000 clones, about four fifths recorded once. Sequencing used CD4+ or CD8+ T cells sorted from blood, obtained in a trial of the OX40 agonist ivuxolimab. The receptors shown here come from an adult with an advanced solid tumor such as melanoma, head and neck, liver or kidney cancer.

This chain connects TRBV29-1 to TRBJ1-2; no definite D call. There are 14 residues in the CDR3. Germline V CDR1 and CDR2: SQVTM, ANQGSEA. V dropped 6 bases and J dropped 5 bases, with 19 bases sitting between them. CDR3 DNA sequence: TGCAGCGTCCTGGACGGTGGACTCTTGTATGGCTACACCTTC. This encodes CSVLDGGLLYGYTF.

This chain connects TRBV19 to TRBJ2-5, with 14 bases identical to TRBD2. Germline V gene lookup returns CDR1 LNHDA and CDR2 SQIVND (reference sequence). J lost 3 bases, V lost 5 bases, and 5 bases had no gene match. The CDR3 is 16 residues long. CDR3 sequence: CASSPGTSGGKETQYF. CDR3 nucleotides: TGTGCCAGTAGTCCAGGGACTAGCGGGGGCAAAGAGACCCAGTACTTC.

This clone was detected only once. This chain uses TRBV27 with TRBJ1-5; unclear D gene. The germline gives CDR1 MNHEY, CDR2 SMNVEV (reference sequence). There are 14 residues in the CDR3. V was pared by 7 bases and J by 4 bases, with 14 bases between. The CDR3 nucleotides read TGTGCCAGCAAACCAAGGGCAGAAAATCAGCCCCAGCATTTT. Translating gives CASKPRAENQPQHF.

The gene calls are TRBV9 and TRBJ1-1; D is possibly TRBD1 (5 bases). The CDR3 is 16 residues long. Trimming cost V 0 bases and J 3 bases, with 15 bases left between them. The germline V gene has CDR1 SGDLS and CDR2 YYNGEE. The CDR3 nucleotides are TGTGCCAGCAGCGTAGGGGGCAGGGCGGCGGACACTGAAGCTTTCTTT. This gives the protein CASSVGGRAADTEAFF.

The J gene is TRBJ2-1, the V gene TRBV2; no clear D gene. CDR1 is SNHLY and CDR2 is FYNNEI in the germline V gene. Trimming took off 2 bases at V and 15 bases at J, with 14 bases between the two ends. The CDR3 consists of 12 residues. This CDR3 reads CASSELYGRLFF. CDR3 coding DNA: TGTGCCAGCAGTGAACTGTACGGTCGCCTGTTCTTC.